The TCR beta chain described here comes from a study of cytomegalovirus exposure and HLA in healthy donors. This clone came up once. The junction does not match germline at one end; this may be a read error. PCR was performed using 60 Vbeta and 13 Jbeta primers. Assay: immunoSEQ multiplex PCR; the TCRdb copy retains only in-frame clones and omits some. The sample includes around 140,000 clones, around 75% of them seen just once. Germline V gene lookup returns CDR1 LNHDA and CDR2 SQIVND (reference sequence). This CDR3 has 17 residues. V usage is TRBV19 and J usage is TRBJ2-1, with 9 bases matching TRBD1. This clonotype was obtained from a middle-aged man in good health and CMV-seronegative. Sequencing was done on a sample of PBMCs. CDR3 in amino acids: CASSRSSTGGSYDEQFF. The CDR3, as DNA: TGTGCCAGTAGCCGCTCCTCGACAGGGGGATCCTACGATGAGCAGTTCTTC.